Below are 7 T cell receptor beta chains sequenced from a single sample in a study of T-cell memory formation after mild COVID-19. TCRdb fed the 5' RACE reads into MiXCR, producing one record per CDR3 protein. The sample yields about 560,000 distinct CDR3 sequences, about a fifth seen once. Material for sequencing was PBMCs or a T cell subset sorted from them (not recorded which). The receptors shown here come from an adult woman who had mild COVID-19 (a few samples of this study predate the infection). Cell type and time point are not known.

This clonotype was recorded many times. The rearrangement uses TRBV10-2 and TRBJ1-5, with D perhaps matching TRBD1 (6 bases). Germline values: CDR1 WSHSY, CDR2 SAAADI. This CDR3 comprises 14 residues. The V end lost 8 bases, the J end lost 1 base, and 12 bases lay between the germline ends. CDR3 bases: TGCGCCAGCGGGCAGGGGATGAGCAATCAGCCCCAGCATTTT. It is translated as CASGQGMSNQPQHF.

The V call is TRBV6-5, the J call TRBJ1-1; TRBD1 aligns across 8 bases. The germline V gene encodes CDR1 MNHEY and CDR2 SVGAGI. V dropped 7 bases and J dropped 4; count of bases not matched to a gene: 5. CDR3 length: 13 amino acids. For the CDR3, the DNA is TGTGCCAGCACAAACAGGGGGACCACTGAAGCTTTCTTT. Translated: CASTNRGTTEAFF.

The CDR3 DNA is TGTGCCAGCAGTTTACAGGTTCGGTACGAGCAGTACTTC. Its protein product is CASSLQVRYEQYF. V is TRBV27 and J is TRBJ2-7; D remains ambiguous. V was pared by 2 bases and J by 4 bases, with 9 bases between. Germline V gene sequence: CDR1 MNHEY, CDR2 SMNVEV (reference sequence). The CDR3 is made up of 13 amino acids.

The chain uses TRBV6-5 and TRBJ1-2; maybe TRBD1 (6 bases). The CDR3 sequence is 18 residues long. The V end was cut by 0 bases, the J end by 3 bases, with 20 bases between. Germline V gene data show CDR1 as MNHEY and CDR2 as SVGAGI. CDR3 nucleotides: TGTGCCAGCAGTTACTCGTGGCGCCAGGGGCGCGGATACTATGGCTACACCTTC. Its translation: CASSYSWRQGRGYYGYTF.

This clonotype was detected a few times. The rearrangement uses TRBV7-2 and TRBJ2-1; 14 bases agree with TRBD2. V lost 1 base and J lost 9; bases outside the gene matches: 8. The V gene's germline CDR1 is SGHTA and CDR2 FQGNSA. This CDR3 is built from 17 residues. The CDR3 bases are TGTGCCAGCAGCTTAGATCCGACTAGCGGGAGGGCCGGTGAGCAGTTCTTC. Residues: CASSLDPTSGRAGEQFF. The full variable domain, rest sourced from reference TRBV7-2 and TRBJ2-1, is GAGVSQSPSNKVTEKGKDVELRCDPISGHTALYWYRQSLGQGLEFLIYFQGNSAPDKSGLPSDRFSAERTGGSVSTLTIQRTQQEDSAVYLCASSLDPTSGRAGEQFFGPGTRLTVL.

This clonotype has just a few counts. The chain employs TRBV25-1 and TRBJ2-7; D not certain. This CDR3 has 14 residues. Trimming stripped 4 bases from V and 2 bases from J, with 12 bases between. Per the germline V gene, CDR1 is MGHDK and CDR2 is SYGVNS. The DNA of the CDR3 is TGTGCCAGCAGTGCCGTCGAAGCCCCCTACGAGCAGTACTTC. This gives the protein CASSAVEAPYEQYF.

This clonotype has at least ten counts. The V call is TRBV5-1, the J call TRBJ2-3; tentative D call: TRBD1 (5 bases). This CDR3 is 14 amino acids long. CDR1 and CDR2 from the germline V gene are SGHRS and YFSETQ. V was pared by 0 bases and J by 6 bases, with 11 bases between. CDR3 in DNA: TGCGCCAGCAGCTTGGGTCTCGCAGGGGATACGCAGTATTTT. Its protein is CASSLGLAGDTQYF.